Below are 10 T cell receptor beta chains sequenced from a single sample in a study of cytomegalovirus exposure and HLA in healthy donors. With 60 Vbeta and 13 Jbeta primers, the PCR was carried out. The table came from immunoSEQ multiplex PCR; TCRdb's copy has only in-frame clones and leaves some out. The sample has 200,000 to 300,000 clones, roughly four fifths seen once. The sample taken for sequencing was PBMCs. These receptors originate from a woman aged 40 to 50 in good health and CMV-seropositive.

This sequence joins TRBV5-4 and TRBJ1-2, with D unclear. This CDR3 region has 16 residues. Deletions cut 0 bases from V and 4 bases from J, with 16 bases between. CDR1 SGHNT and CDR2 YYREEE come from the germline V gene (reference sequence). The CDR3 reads CASSLGPPGGIYGYTF. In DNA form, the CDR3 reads TGTGCCAGCAGCTTGGGGCCTCCGGGAGGGATCTATGGCTACACCTTC.

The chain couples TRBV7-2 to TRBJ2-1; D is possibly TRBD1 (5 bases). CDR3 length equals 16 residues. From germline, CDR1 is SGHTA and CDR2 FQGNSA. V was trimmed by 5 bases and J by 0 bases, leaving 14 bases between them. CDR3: CASSTDSRSSYNEQFF. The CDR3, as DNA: TGTGCCAGCAGCACAGACAGCCGGTCCTCCTACAATGAGCAGTTCTTC.

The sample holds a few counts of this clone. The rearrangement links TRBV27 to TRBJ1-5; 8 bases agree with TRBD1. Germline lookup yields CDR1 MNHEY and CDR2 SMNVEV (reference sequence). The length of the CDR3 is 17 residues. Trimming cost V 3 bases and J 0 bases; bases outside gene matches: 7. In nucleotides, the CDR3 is TGTGCCAGCAGTTTGACCGGGACAGGTGTTAGCAATCAGCCCCAGCATTTT. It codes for CASSLTGTGVSNQPQHF.

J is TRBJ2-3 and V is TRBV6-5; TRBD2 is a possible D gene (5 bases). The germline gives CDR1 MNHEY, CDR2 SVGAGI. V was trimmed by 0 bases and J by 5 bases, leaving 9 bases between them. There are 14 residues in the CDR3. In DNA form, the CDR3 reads TGTGCCAGCAGTTACTCTCTCCGGGGAGATACGCAGTATTTT. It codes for CASSYSLRGDTQYF.

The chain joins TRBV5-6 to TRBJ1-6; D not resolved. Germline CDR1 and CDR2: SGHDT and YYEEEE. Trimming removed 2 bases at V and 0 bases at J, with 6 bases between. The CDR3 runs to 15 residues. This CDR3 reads CASSLKSSYNSPLHF. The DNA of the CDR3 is TGTGCCAGCAGCTTAAAGAGCTCCTATAATTCACCCCTCCACTTT. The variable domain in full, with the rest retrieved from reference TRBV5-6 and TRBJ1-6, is DAGVTQSPTHLIKTRGQQVTLRCSPKSGHDTVSWYQQALGQGPQFIFQYYEEEERQRGNFPDRFSGHQFPNYSSELNVNALLLGDSALYLCASSLKSSYNSPLHFGNGTRLTVT.

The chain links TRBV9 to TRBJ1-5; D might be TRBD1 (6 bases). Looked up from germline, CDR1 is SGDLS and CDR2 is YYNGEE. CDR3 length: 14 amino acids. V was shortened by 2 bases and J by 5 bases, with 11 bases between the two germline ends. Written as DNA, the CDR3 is TGTGCCAGCAGCGTTACAGGGACACATCAGCCCCAGCATTTT. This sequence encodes CASSVTGTHQPQHF.

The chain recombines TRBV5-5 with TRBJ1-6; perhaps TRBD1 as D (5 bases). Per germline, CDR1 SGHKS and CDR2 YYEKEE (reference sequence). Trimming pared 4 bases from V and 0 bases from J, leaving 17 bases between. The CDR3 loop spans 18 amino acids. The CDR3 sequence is CASSPLRGGTSYNSPLHF. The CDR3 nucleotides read TGTGCCAGCAGCCCGCTTCGTGGGGGGACCTCCTATAATTCACCCCTCCACTTT.

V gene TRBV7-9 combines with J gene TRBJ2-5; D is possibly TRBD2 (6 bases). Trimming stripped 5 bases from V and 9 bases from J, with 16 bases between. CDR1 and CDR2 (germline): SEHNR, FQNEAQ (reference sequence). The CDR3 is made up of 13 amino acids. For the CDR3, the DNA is TGTGCCAGCAGCGGCGGGACCGCTTCACCCCAGTACTTC. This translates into CASSGGTASPQYF.

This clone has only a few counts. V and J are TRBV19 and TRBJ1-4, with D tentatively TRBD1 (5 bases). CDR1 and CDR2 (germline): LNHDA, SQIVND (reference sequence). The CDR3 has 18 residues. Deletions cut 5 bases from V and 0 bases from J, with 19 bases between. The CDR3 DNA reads TGTGCCAGTAGTCCTCCGACAGCGAAAACTGCAACTAATGAAAAACTGTTTTTT. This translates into CASSPPTAKTATNEKLFF.

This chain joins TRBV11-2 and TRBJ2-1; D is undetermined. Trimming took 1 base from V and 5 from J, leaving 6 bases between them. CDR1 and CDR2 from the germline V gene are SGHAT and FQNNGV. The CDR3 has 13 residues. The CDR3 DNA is TGTGCCAGCAGCTTAGTACTTAACAATGAGCAGTTCTTC. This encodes CASSLVLNNEQFF.